Below, one T cell receptor (beta chain) is given with its context. Under the authors' procedure: Estimated nucleated cell counts came from reference gene primer amplification. Using immunoSEQ multiplex PCR, the repertoire was profiled, and TCRdb retains in-frame clones only, with some absent. V, J and clone size reflect that table, while D and trimming were determined from the DNA. The table has 350,000 to 450,000 clones, 80% to 90% seen once. V was trimmed by 7 bases and J by 1 base, leaving 14 bases between them. CDR3 length: 14 residues. CDR1 is SGHRS, CDR2 YFSETQ, per germline. This sample was included in a study of blood T cell repertoires in COVID-19. For the study at large: The origin of the acute and convalescent COVID-19 samples was the United States, Italy and Spain. Sources were T cells, B-cell-depleted T cells, or PBMCs; the material itself was cDNA or gDNA.

Those who participated ranged in age from roughly 18 to 90 years and resided in 20 to 30 US areas. The chain uses TRBV5-1 and TRBJ1-1; D is unclear. Source material: PBMCs or T cells enriched from blood (not recorded which). The sequence derives from a young man who had recovered from COVID-19. CDR3 protein: CASQLTTPNTEAFF. In nucleotides, the CDR3 is TGCGCCAGCCAACTTACCACGCCGAACACTGAAGCTTTCTTT.